A selection of T cell receptor beta chains follows, all from one sample in a study of T cell responses to AZD1222 COVID-19 vaccine. The repertoire was sequenced with immunoSEQ multiplex PCR; TCRdb's copy has only in-frame clones and lacks some. The sample carries about 94,000 clones, around 85% recorded once. Sample: peripheral blood, taken 28 days after the second AZD1222 dose. All receptors derive from an adult who received the AZD1222 COVID-19 vaccine. Each CDR3 is given with its conserved first and last residue. Fields, in order: D gene, J gene, clone size, V gene, CDR3 DNA, CDR3 protein. A D gene is named only where the DNA matches it firmly. Part of the rows lack a size; the others show once, few, many or a class for expanded clones.

D gene: NA; J gene: TRBJ2-7; clone size: few; V gene: TRBV4-3; CDR3 DNA: TGCGCCAGCAGCCAAGATTGGCAGGGAACTCAGCAGTACTTC; CDR3 protein: CASSQDWQGTQQYF
D gene: NA; J gene: TRBJ2-5; clone size: NA; V gene: TRBV5-1; CDR3 DNA: TGCGCCAGCAGCCTACAAGGCGAGACCCAGTACTTC; CDR3 protein: CASSLQGETQYF
D gene: NA; J gene: TRBJ2-7; clone size: NA; V gene: TRBV7-2; CDR3 DNA: TGTGCCAGCAGCTCCAAGGGGGAGCAGTACTTC; CDR3 protein: CASSSKGEQYF
D gene: NA; J gene: TRBJ1-2; clone size: NA; V gene: TRBV7-2; CDR3 DNA: TGTGCCAGCAGCCCTAACAGGGTTGGGTATGGCTACACCTTC; CDR3 protein: CASSPNRVGYGYTF
D gene: TRBD1; J gene: TRBJ2-5; clone size: NA; V gene: TRBV7-7; CDR3 DNA: TGTGCTAGCAGCTTGGACAGGAGAAAGCAAGAGACCCAGTACTTC; CDR3 protein: CASSLDRRKQETQYF
D gene: NA; J gene: TRBJ2-3; clone size: NA; V gene: TRBV11-2; CDR3 DNA: TGTGCCAGCAGCTTTTTAGGAACAGATACGCAGTATTTT; CDR3 protein: CASSFLGTDTQYF
D gene: NA; J gene: TRBJ1-3; clone size: NA; V gene: TRBV19; CDR3 DNA: TGTGCCAGTAGCCTGGACAGATCGGGAAACACCATATATTTT; CDR3 protein: CASSLDRSGNTIYF
D gene: NA; J gene: TRBJ2-3; clone size: NA; V gene: TRBV5-6; CDR3 DNA: TGTGCCAGCAGCTGGGGGACCACAGATACGCAGTATTTT; CDR3 protein: CASSWGTTDTQYF
D gene: NA; J gene: TRBJ2-2; clone size: NA; V gene: TRBV19; CDR3 DNA: TGTGCCAGTAGTATAAAGTCCAGGGTATCCGGGGAGCTGTTTTTT; CDR3 protein: CASSIKSRVSGELFF
D gene: TRBD1; J gene: TRBJ1-1; clone size: few; V gene: TRBV5-1; CDR3 DNA: TGCGCCAGTGGGACAGGGGGCGGCCGTACTGAAGCTTTCTTT; CDR3 protein: CASGTGGGRTEAFF
D gene: NA; J gene: TRBJ1-4; clone size: NA; V gene: TRBV5-1; CDR3 DNA: TGCGCCAGCAGCTTGGAGGACGAAAAACTGTTTTTT; CDR3 protein: CASSLEDEKLFF
D gene: NA; J gene: TRBJ2-5; clone size: NA; V gene: TRBV7-8; CDR3 DNA: TGTGCCAGCAGTCGGAGCGATCAAGAGACCCAGTACTTC; CDR3 protein: CASSRSDQETQYF
D gene: TRBD2; J gene: TRBJ2-5; clone size: NA; V gene: TRBV7-3; CDR3 DNA: TGTGCCAGCAGCCGCGGGGGCCAAGAGACCCAGTACTTC; CDR3 protein: CASSRGGQETQYF
D gene: TRBD1; J gene: TRBJ1-1; clone size: once; V gene: TRBV6-2/TRBV6-3; CDR3 DNA: TGTGCCAGCAGTTACTCGGACAGGGGAGCTTTCTTT; CDR3 protein: CASSYSDRGAFF
D gene: TRBD1; J gene: TRBJ1-6; clone size: NA; V gene: TRBV3-1/TRBV3-2; CDR3 DNA: TGTGCCAGCAGCCAAGAGGGAAACAGGGGATTTCATTCACCCCTCCACTTT; CDR3 protein: CASSQEGNRGFHSPLHF
D gene: TRBD1; J gene: TRBJ1-4; clone size: once; V gene: TRBV7-9; CDR3 DNA: TGTGCCAGCAGCTCCCACCAACAGGGGGCTTGGGAAAAACTGTTTTTT; CDR3 protein: CASSSHQQGAWEKLFF
D gene: TRBD1; J gene: TRBJ2-5; clone size: NA; V gene: TRBV4-2; CDR3 DNA: TGTGCCAGCAGCCGACAGGGGGCAAGTCAAGAGACCCAGTACTTC; CDR3 protein: CASSRQGASQETQYF
D gene: TRBD2; J gene: TRBJ2-7; clone size: NA; V gene: TRBV5-4; CDR3 DNA: TGTGCCAGCAGCTCGGGGACTAGCGACGTCTACGAGCAGTACTTC; CDR3 protein: CASSSGTSDVYEQYF
D gene: NA; J gene: TRBJ2-1; clone size: NA; V gene: TRBV11-3; CDR3 DNA: TGTGCCAGCAGCTTAGGAGGTCAAGACAATGAGCAGTTCTTC; CDR3 protein: CASSLGGQDNEQFF
D gene: NA; J gene: TRBJ2-7; clone size: NA; V gene: TRBV10-1; CDR3 DNA: TGCGCCAGCAGTCCCGGGCACGGGGGCTACGAGCAGTACTTC; CDR3 protein: CASSPGHGGYEQYF
D gene: NA; J gene: TRBJ2-7; clone size: once; V gene: TRBV19; CDR3 DNA: TGTGCCAGTAGTATTACTCTTACCTACGAGCAGTACTTC; CDR3 protein: CASSITLTYEQYF
D gene: NA; J gene: TRBJ1-5; clone size: few; V gene: TRBV15; CDR3 DNA: TGTGCCACCAGCCATGTCAACCAGCCCCAGCATTTT; CDR3 protein: CATSHVNQPQHF
D gene: NA; J gene: TRBJ2-4; clone size: NA; V gene: TRBV20-1; CDR3 DNA: TGCAGTGCGAGTGGGGAGGTGGCCAAAAACATTCAGTACTTC; CDR3 protein: CSASGEVAKNIQYF